Listed here is a single T cell receptor beta chain. Its antigen remains unidentified. The assay was immunoSEQ multiplex PCR, and TCRdb's table has in-frame clones only and misses some. The table has about 50,000 clones, roughly 85% seen once. This entry comes from a study of cytotoxic CD8 clonotypes in ibrutinib-treated CLL. With 0 bases clipped from V and 6 bases from J, the junction kept 6 bases outside the gene matches. Per germline, CDR1 GTSNPN and CDR2 SVGIG (reference sequence). This CDR3 is 14 amino acids long. General study findings and limits: Clonality increased at ibrutinib response, then returned toward baseline at progression.

The receptor was isolated from a human donor with chronic lymphocytic leukemia. V gene TRBV30 combines with J gene TRBJ2-3; 7 nucleotides line up with TRBD2. The sequencing here drew on PBMCs, taken after 24 months of ibrutinib treatment. CDR3 nucleotides: TGTGCCTGGAGTGTGGGCGGGAGCCATGATACGCAGTATTTT. This codes for CAWSVGGSHDTQYF.